This TCR beta chain was retrieved from a study of cytomegalovirus exposure and HLA in healthy donors. Study findings and constraints: Segments of the TCR beta V type were, in most cases, productive about 90% or about 30% of the time in an earlier analysis.

CDR1 is GTSNPN, CDR2 SVGIG, per germline (reference sequence). V was clipped by 2 bases and J by 7 bases, with 21 bases between them. This CDR3 is built from 17 residues. Only a few counts were recorded for this clone. Its specificity is unknown. PCR involved 60 Vbeta and 13 Jbeta primers. Clones were read by immunoSEQ multiplex PCR, and TCRdb kept only the in-frame ones, dropping some. This table holds 140,000 or so clones, about four fifths found once. The chain recombines TRBV30 with TRBJ1-6, with D perhaps matching TRBD1 (6 bases). The clonotype comes from a man aged 35 to 55 in good health and CMV-seronegative. The sample comprised PBMCs. The CDR3 DNA follows: TGTGCCTGGAGTTCTCCTCGGCAGGGGCTTGGGAATTCACCCCTCCACTTT. This codes for CAWSSPRQGLGNSPLHF.